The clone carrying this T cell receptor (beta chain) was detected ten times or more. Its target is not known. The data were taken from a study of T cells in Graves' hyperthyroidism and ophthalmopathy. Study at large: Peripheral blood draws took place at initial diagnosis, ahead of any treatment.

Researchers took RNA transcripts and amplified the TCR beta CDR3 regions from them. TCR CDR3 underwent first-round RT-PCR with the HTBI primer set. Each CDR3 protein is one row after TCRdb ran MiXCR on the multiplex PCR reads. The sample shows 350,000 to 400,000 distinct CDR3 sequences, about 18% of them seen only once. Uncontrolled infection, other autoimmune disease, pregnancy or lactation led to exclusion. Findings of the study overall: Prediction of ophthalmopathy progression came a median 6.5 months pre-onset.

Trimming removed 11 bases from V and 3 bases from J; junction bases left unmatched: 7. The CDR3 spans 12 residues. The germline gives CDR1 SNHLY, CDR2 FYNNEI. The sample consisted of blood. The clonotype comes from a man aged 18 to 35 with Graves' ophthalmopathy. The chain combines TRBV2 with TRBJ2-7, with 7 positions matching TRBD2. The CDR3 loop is CASKTGGYEQYF. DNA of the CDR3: TGTGCCTCGAAAACGGGGGGCTACGAGCAGTACTTC.